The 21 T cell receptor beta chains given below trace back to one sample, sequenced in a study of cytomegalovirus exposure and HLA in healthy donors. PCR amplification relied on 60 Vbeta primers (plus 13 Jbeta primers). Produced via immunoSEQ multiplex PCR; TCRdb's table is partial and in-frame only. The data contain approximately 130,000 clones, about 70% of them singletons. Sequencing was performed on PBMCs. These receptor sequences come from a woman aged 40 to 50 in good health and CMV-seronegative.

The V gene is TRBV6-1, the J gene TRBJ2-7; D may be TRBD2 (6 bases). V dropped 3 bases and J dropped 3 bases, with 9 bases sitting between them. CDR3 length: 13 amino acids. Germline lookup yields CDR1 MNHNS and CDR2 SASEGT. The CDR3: CASSEGGRYEQYF. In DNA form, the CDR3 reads TGTGCCAGCAGTGAGGGGGGACGCTACGAGCAGTACTTC.

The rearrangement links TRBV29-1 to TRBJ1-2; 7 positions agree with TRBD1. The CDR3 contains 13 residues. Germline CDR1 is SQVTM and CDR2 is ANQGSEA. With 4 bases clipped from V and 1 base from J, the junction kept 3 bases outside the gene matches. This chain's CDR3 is CSVGDRVNYGYTF. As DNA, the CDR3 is TGCAGCGTTGGAGACAGGGTTAACTATGGCTACACCTTC.

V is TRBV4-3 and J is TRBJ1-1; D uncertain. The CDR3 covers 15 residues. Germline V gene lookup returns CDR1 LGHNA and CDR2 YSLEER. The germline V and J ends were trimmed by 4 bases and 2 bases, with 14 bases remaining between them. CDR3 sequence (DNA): TGCGCCAGCAGCCGCGAACTGATACTAAACACTGAAGCTTTCTTT. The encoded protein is CASSRELILNTEAFF.

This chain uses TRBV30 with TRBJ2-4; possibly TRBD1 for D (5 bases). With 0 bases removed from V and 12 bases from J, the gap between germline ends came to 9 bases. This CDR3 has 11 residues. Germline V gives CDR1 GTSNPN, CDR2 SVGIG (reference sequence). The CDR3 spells CAWSVGDSQYF. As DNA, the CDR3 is TGTGCCTGGAGTGTAGGGGATTCTCAGTACTTC. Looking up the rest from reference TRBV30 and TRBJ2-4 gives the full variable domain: SQTIHQWPATLVQPVGSPLSLECTVEGTSNPNLYWYRQAAGRGLQLLFYSVGIGQISSEVPQNLSASRPQDRQFILSSKKLLLSDSGFYLCAWSVGDSQYFGAGTRLSVL.

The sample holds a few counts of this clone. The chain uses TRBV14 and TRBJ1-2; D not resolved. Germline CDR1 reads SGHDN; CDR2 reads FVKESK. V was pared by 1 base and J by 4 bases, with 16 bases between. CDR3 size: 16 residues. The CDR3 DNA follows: TGTGCCAGCAGCCAAGGTCTGGAGGACTCACCCTATGGCTACACCTTC. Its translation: CASSQGLEDSPYGYTF.

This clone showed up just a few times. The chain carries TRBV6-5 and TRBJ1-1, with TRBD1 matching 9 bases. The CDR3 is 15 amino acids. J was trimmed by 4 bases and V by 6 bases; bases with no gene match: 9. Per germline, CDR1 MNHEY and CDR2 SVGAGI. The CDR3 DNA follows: TGTGCCAGCAGCCGCCCCGGACAGGGGACCACTGAAGCTTTCTTT. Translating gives CASSRPGQGTTEAFF.

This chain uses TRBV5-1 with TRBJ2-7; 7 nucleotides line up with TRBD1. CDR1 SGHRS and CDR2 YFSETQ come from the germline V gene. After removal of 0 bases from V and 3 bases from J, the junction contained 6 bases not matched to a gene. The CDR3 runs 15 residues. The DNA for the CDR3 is TGCGCCAGCAGCTTGGGACCGGGACAGTTCTACGAGCAGTACTTC. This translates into CASSLGPGQFYEQYF.

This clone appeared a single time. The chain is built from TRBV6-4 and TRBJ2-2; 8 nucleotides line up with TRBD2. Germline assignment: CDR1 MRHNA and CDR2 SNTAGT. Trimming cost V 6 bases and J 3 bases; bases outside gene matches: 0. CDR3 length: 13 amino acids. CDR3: CASSGGDTGELFF. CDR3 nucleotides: TGTGCCAGCAGCGGGGGGGACACCGGGGAGCTGTTTTTT.

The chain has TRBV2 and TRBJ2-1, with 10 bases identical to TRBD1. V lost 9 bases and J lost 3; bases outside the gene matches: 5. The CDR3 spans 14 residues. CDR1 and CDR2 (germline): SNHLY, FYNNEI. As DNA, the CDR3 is TGTGCCAGAAGCCGGGACAGGGGCTACAATGAGCAGTTCTTC. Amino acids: CARSRDRGYNEQFF.

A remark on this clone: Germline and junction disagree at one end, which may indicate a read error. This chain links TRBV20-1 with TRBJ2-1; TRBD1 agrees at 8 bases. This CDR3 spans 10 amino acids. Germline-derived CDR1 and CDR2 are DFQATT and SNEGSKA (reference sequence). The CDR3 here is CSAWTGKWIF. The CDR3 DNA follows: TGCAGTGCTTGGACAGGGAAATGGATCTTC.

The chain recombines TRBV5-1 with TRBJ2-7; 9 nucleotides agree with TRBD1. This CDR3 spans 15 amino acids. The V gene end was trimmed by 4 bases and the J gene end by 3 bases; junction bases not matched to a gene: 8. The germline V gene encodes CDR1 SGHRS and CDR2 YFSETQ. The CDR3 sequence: CASSLRGQGDYEQYF. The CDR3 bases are TGCGCCAGCAGCCTGAGGGGACAGGGAGACTACGAGCAGTACTTC.

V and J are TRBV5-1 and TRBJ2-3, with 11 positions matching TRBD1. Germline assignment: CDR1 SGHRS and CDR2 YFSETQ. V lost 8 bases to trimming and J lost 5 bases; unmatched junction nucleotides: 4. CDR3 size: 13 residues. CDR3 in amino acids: CASGQGAEDTQYF. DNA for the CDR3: TGCGCCAGTGGACAGGGGGCAGAAGATACGCAGTATTTT.

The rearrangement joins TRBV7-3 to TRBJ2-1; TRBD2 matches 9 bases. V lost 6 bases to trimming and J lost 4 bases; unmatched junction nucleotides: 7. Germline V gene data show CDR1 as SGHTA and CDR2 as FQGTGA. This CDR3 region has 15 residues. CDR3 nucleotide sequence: TGTGCCAGCAGTTCGGGACTAGCCCGATACAATGAGCAGTTCTTC. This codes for CASSSGLARYNEQFF.

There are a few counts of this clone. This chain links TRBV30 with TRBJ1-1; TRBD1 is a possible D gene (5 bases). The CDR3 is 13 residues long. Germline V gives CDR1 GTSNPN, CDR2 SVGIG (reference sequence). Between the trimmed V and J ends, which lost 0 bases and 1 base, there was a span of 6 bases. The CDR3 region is CAWSVQANTEAFF. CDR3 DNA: TGTGCCTGGAGTGTACAGGCGAACACTGAAGCTTTCTTT.

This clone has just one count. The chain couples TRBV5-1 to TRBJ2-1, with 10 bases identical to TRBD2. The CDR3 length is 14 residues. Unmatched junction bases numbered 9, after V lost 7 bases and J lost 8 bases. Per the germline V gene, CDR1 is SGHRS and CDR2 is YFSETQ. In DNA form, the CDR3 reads TGCGCCAGCGGGCTAGCGGGAGAATTGGATGAGCAGTTCTTC. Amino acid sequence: CASGLAGELDEQFF.

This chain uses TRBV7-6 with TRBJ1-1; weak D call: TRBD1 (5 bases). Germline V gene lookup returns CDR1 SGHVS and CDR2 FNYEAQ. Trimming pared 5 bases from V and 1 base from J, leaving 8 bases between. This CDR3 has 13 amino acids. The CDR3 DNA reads TGTGCCAGCAGCCTTGACAGGAACACTGAAGCTTTCTTT. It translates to CASSLDRNTEAFF.

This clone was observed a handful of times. DNA of the CDR3: TGTGCCATCAGCGACTTCGGGACAGGGACTGAAGCTTTCTTT. Translation gives CAISDFGTGTEAFF. The rearrangement joins TRBV10-3 to TRBJ1-1; 9 bases line up with TRBD1. With V trimmed by 6 bases and J by 5 bases, 7 bases remained unmatched. Germline CDR1 ENHRY, CDR2 SYGVKD. This CDR3 comprises 14 residues.

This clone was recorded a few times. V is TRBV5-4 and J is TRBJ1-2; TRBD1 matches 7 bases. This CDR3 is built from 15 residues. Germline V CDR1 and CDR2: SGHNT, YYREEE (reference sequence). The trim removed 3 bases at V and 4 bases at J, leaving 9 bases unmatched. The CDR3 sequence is CASSSSTGIRYGYTF. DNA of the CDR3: TGTGCCAGCAGCTCCTCGACAGGGATTCGCTATGGCTACACCTTC.

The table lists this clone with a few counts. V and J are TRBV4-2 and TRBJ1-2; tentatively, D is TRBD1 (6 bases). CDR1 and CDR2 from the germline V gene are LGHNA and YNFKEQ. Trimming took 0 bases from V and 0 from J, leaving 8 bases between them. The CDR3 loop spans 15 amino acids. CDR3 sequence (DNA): TGTGCCAGCAGCCAAGAGAAGGGGGCTAACTATGGCTACACCTTC. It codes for CASSQEKGANYGYTF.

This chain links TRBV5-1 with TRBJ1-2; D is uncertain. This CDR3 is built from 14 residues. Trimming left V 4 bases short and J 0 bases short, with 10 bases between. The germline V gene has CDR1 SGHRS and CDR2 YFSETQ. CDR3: CASSRREPNYGYTF. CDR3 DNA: TGCGCCAGCAGCCGCCGGGAACCTAACTATGGCTACACCTTC. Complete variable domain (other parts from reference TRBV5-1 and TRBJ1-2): KAGVTQTPRYLIKTRGQQVTLSCSPISGHRSVSWYQQTPGQGLQFLFEYFSETQRNKGNFPGRFSGRQFSNSRSEMNVSTLELGDSALYLCASSRREPNYGYTFGSGTRLTVV.

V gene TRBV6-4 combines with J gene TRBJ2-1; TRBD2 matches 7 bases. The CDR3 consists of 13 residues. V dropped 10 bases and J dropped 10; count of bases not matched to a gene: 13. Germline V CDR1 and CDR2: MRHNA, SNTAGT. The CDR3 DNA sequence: TGTGCCACCTCCTCTTTAGCGGGCGGGGAGCAGTTCTTC. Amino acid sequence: CATSSLAGGEQFF.